This TCR beta chain originates from a study of blood T cell repertoires in COVID-19. Study-level information: Researchers got acute and convalescent COVID-19 samples from the United States, Italy and Spain. PBMCs, B-cell-depleted T cells, or T cells were the source of the cDNA or gDNA that made up the material.

In the study's own analysis: Reference gene primer amplification gave estimated nucleated cell counts. This table comes from immunoSEQ multiplex PCR, and its TCRdb copy is limited to in-frame clones, with some not included. V, J and clone size reflect that table, while D and trimming were determined from the DNA. The sample includes nearly 110,000 clones, 89% of them seen just once. CDR1 and CDR2 (germline): KGHSH, LQKENI. The CDR3 runs to 14 residues. Trimming cost V 3 bases and J 3 bases, with 8 bases left between them. This TCR was recovered from a man between 35 and 55 years old with active or convalescent COVID-19. V is TRBV18 and J is TRBJ1-4; D not certain. The sequenced sample consisted of peripheral blood. CDR3 sequence reads: CASSPRQANEKLFF. The DNA for the CDR3 is TGTGCCAGCTCACCTCGGCAGGCTAATGAAAAACTGTTTTTT.